The next 9 T cell receptor beta chains were all read from a single sample in a study of control samples from healthy donors and cancer patients. Sequenced by immunoSEQ multiplex PCR; TCRdb stores in-frame clones only, minus some. The sample lists some 140,000 clones, 85% to 95% occurring once. The sequencing input was blood. Receptors originate from a man aged 35-49 years in good health.

The chain employs TRBV19 and TRBJ2-7; maybe TRBD1 (6 bases). This CDR3 contains 11 residues. Germline-derived CDR1 and CDR2 are LNHDA and SQIVND (reference sequence). The V and J ends lost 6 bases and 5 bases respectively, with 8 bases between them. The CDR3 DNA sequence: TGTGCCAGTAGATCAGGGGACGAGCAGTACTTC. Its translation is CASRSGDEQYF.

The chain has TRBV6-1 and TRBJ1-1; 7 positions agree with TRBD1. This CDR3 is 13 amino acids long. The germline gives CDR1 MNHNS, CDR2 SASEGT. V lost 2 bases, J lost 7 bases, and 4 bases stayed unmatched. In nucleotides, the CDR3 is TGTGCCAGCAGTGAAAATACAGGGGTTGAAGCTTTCTTT. It specifies CASSENTGVEAFF.

J is TRBJ1-6 and V is TRBV6-5; TRBD1 aligns across 8 bases. The CDR3 totals 15 residues. Germline V gene data show CDR1 as MNHEY and CDR2 as SVGAGI. With V trimmed by 8 bases and J by 1 base, 4 bases remained unmatched. CDR3 residues: CASARGRSYNSPLHF. Here the CDR3 DNA reads TGTGCCAGCGCCAGGGGGCGGTCCTATAATTCACCCCTCCACTTT.

The genes are TRBV5-8 and TRBJ1-5, with D maybe TRBD1 (6 bases). V gave up 4 bases and J gave up 4 bases, with 9 bases separating them. The V gene's germline CDR1 is SGHTS and CDR2 YDEGEE. This CDR3 has 13 amino acids. The CDR3 DNA sequence: TGTGCCAGCAGCCGAAGGGGGAATCAGCCCCAGCATTTT. It specifies CASSRRGNQPQHF.

This clone came up once. The chain carries TRBV7-2 and TRBJ1-1; D is ambiguous. This CDR3 region has 15 residues. Germline V gene sequence: CDR1 SGHTA, CDR2 FQGNSA. The V end lost 3 bases, the J end lost 1 base, and 12 bases lay between the germline ends. CDR3 amino acids: CASSFQGSRNTEAFF. As DNA, the CDR3 is TGTGCCAGCAGCTTCCAAGGCTCAAGGAACACTGAAGCTTTCTTT.

The chain is built from TRBV5-1 and TRBJ1-4; 7 bases are a match to TRBD1. V lost 0 bases and J lost 5; bases outside the gene matches: 7. Germline V CDR1 and CDR2: SGHRS, YFSETQ. The CDR3 consists of 16 residues. CDR3 sequence: CASSLVPGGENEKLFF. CDR3 DNA sequence: TGCGCCAGCAGCTTGGTTCCAGGGGGTGAGAATGAAAAACTGTTTTTT.

The chain recombines TRBV6-1 with TRBJ1-5; D is perhaps TRBD1 (6 bases). This CDR3 is 17 amino acids long. The germline V gene has CDR1 MNHNS and CDR2 SASEGT. The V end was cut by 0 bases, the J end by 0 bases, with 12 bases between. CDR3 nucleotides: TGTGCCAGCAGTGAAGCGGGGGGGGCTAGTAGCAATCAGCCCCAGCATTTT. Translation: CASSEAGGASSNQPQHF.

This chain connects TRBV24-1 to TRBJ1-2, with TRBD1 identical over 8 bases. This CDR3 comprises 14 residues. Losses at the gene ends were 6 bases for V and 7 bases for J; bases not matched to a gene: 9. Germline assignment: CDR1 KGHDR and CDR2 SFDVKD. DNA for the CDR3: TGTGCCACCAGTTCCTCTCAGGGGGCGGGTGGCTACACCTTC. It is translated as CATSSSQGAGGYTF.

V and J are TRBV19 and TRBJ2-2; D remains unclear. The germline gives CDR1 LNHDA, CDR2 SQIVND (reference sequence). Between the trimmed V and J ends, which lost 2 bases and 6 bases, there was a span of 10 bases. The CDR3 is made up of 14 amino acids. The CDR3 sequence is CASSIKTFPGELFF. In DNA, the CDR3 is TGTGCCAGTAGTATAAAGACTTTCCCCGGGGAGCTGTTTTTT.